This T cell receptor (beta chain) was observed in a study of T-cell memory formation after mild COVID-19. Study as a whole: TCR clusters largely stayed donor specific. Points from the study as a whole: CM and EM subsets held most contracting CD4+ clones; EMRA held CD8+ ones. Unconfirmed was the SARS-CoV-2 specificity of second-wave clones that peaked on day 37. Clones contracting over day 15 to 85 were CD4/CD8 balanced, with later expanders leaning CD4+.

A single record per CDR3 protein comes from TCRdb applying MiXCR to the 5' RACE reads. Among a few hundred thousand distinct CDR3 sequences listed, roughly 15% were seen once. The V end was cut by 2 bases, the J end by 1 base, with 2 bases between. This CDR3 comprises 12 residues. The germline gives CDR1 KGHSH, CDR2 LQKENI. This clonotype was counted ten times or more. The antigen is not known. The receptor's source is a young man who had mild COVID-19 (a few samples of this study predate the infection). Cell type and time point are not known. Sequencing input: PBMCs or a T cell subset sorted from them (not recorded which). This chain connects TRBV18 to TRBJ2-5; D not certain. CDR3 sequence (DNA): TGTGCCAGCTCACCAACCCAAGAGACCCAGTACTTC. Protein sequence: CASSPTQETQYF. The full variable domain, rest sourced from reference TRBV18 and TRBJ2-5, is NAGVMQNPRHLVRRRGQEARLRCSPMKGHSHVYWYRQLPEEGLKFMVYLQKENIIDESGMPKERFSAEFPKEGPSILRIQQVVRGDSAAYFCASSPTQETQYFGPGTRLLVL.